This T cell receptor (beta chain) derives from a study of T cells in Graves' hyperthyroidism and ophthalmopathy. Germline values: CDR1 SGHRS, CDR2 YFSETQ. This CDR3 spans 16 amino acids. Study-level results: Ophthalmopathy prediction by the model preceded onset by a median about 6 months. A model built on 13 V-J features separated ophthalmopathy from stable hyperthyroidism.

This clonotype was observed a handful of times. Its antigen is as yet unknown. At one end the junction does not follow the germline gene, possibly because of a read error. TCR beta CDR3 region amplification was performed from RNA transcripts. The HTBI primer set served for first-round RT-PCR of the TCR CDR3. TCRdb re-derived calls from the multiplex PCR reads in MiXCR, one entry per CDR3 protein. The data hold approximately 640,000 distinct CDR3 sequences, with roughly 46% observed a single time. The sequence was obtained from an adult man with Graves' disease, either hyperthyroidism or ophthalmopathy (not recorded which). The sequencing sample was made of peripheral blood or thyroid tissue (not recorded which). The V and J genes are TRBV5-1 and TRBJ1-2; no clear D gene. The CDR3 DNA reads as TGCGCCAGCAGGTTGGAGGTGGGAAGACCTACCTATGGCTACACCTTC. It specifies CASRLEVGRPTYGYTF.